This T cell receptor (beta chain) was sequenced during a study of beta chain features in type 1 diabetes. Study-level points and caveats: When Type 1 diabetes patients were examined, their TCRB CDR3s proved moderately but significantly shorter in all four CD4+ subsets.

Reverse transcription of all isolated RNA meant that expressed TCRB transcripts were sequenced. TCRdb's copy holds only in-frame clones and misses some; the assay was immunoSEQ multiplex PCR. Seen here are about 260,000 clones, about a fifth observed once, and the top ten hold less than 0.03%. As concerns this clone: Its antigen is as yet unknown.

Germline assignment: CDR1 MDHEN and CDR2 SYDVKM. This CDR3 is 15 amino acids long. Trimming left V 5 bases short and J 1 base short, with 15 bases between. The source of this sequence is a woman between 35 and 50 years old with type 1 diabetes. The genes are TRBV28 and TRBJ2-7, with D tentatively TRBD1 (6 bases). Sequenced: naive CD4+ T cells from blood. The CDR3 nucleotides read TGTGCCAGCAGTAACCAACAGGGTCCATCCTACGAGCAGTACTTC. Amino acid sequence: CASSNQQGPSYEQYF.